This TCR beta chain was sequenced during a study of blood T cells in healthy people across ages. For the second PCR, which ran for 7 to 11 cycles, a sample-barcoded 5' primer and a J-beta primer mix were used. MiXCR, run by TCRdb on the 5' RACE reads, gives a single entry per CDR3 protein. This table holds approximately 1,100,000 distinct CDR3 sequences, more than 40% found once. The CDR3 consists of 12 residues. Looked up from germline, CDR1 is SQVTM and CDR2 is ANQGSEA. V lost 7 bases, J lost 6 bases, and 14 bases lay in between. Every donor gave 8.5 to 10 milliliters of peripheral blood. Isolation recovered at least 7 million PBMCs from every sample.

The chain joins TRBV29-1 to TRBJ2-3; D is undetermined. Sequenced: blood. The receptor was isolated from a woman aged 55-70 years in good health. In DNA, the CDR3 is TGCAGCGCCTCCGTGTCCAGGGATACGCAGTATTTT. It specifies CSASVSRDTQYF.